A selection of T cell receptor beta chains follows, all from one sample in a study of T-cell memory formation after mild COVID-19. TCRdb reanalysed the 5' RACE reads using MiXCR and keeps one entry per CDR3 protein. Of more than 350,000 distinct CDR3 sequences listed, approximately 21% are singletons. Specimen: PBMCs or a T cell subset sorted from them (not recorded which). Receptors were obtained from an adult woman who had mild COVID-19 (a few samples of this study predate the infection). Cell type and time point are not known. CDR3s include the opening cysteine and the closing phenylalanine or tryptophan. A D gene is named only where the DNA matches it firmly. Clone size is stated in some rows and not others, as once, few, many or a class when expanded.

V gene,clone size,D gene,J gene,CDR3 protein,CDR3 DNA
TRBV2,-,TRBD2,TRBJ2-7,CASSERRGSYEQYF,TGTGCCAGCAGTGAACGGCGCGGGAGCTACGAGCAGTACTTC
TRBV3-1,-,TRBD2,TRBJ2-5,CASSQEETGTSNVGEWETQYF,TGTGCCAGCAGCCAAGAGGAAACCGGGACTAGCAACGTCGGGGAGTGGGAGACCCAGTACTTC
TRBV29-1,-,-,TRBJ2-3,CSVVRGAGADTQYF,TGCAGCGTTGTGAGGGGGGCTGGGGCAGATACGCAGTATTTT
TRBV10-3,many,TRBD2,TRBJ2-1,CAISSGGTYNEQFF,TGTGCCATATCTAGCGGGGGCACCTACAATGAGCAGTTCTTC
TRBV20-1,few,TRBD2,TRBJ2-3,CSASLAATDTQYF,TGCAGTGCTAGCCTAGCGGCCACAGATACGCAGTATTTT
TRBV7-9,few,-,TRBJ1-1,CARGQVIGNTEAFF,TGTGCCAGGGGCCAAGTGATTGGTAACACTGAAGCTTTCTTT
TRBV30,-,-,TRBJ1-4,CAWTKHGGTNEKLFF,TGTGCCTGGACCAAACATGGGGGAACTAATGAAAAACTGTTTTTT
TRBV14,-,TRBD1,TRBJ2-5,CASSSFNSRGLETQYF,TGTGCCAGCAGCTCTTTCAACAGCAGGGGGTTAGAGACCCAGTACTTC
TRBV24-1,few,-,TRBJ2-5,CATSDSRPQETQYF,TGTGCCACCAGTGATTCCCGACCCCAAGAGACCCAGTACTTC
TRBV19,-,TRBD1,TRBJ1-5,CASGTTGVSNQPQHF,TGTGCCAGTGGAACGACAGGGGTTAGCAATCAGCCCCAGCATTTT
TRBV7-9,-,TRBD1,TRBJ2-7,CASSFDPRTGMIYEQYF,TGTGCCAGCAGCTTCGATCCCCGGACAGGGATGATCTACGAGCAGTACTTC
TRBV6-6,-,-,TRBJ1-3,CASSPGNRNSGNTIYF,TGTGCCAGCAGTCCGGGAAACAGGAACTCTGGAAACACCATATATTTT
TRBV20-1,-,TRBD1,TRBJ2-3,CSGRTGVFTDTQYF,TGCAGTGGCCGGACAGGGGTTTTCACAGATACGCAGTATTTT
TRBV9,-,TRBD1,TRBJ2-7,CASSPGTVYEQYF,TGTGCCAGCAGCCCGGGGACAGTATACGAGCAGTACTTC
TRBV6-6,-,TRBD2,TRBJ2-7,CASRPPTSGGSYEQYF,TGTGCCAGCAGGCCGCCTACTAGCGGGGGTTCCTACGAGCAGTACTTC
TRBV5-1,few,-,TRBJ2-1,CASSLGPQSALYNEQFF,TGCGCCAGCAGCTTGGGGCCTCAGAGCGCCCTATACAATGAGCAGTTCTTC
TRBV25-1,-,-,TRBJ2-7,CASSEGGSYEQYF,TGTGCCAGCAGTGAAGGGGGCTCCTACGAGCAGTACTTC
TRBV30,few,TRBD1,TRBJ2-4,CAWSASTGDIQYF,TGTGCCTGGAGTGCATCGACAGGGGACATTCAGTACTTC
TRBV9,few,TRBD2,TRBJ2-1,CASSAGGRAGRGSYNEQFF,TGTGCCAGCAGCGCGGGAGGAAGGGCAGGGCGGGGGTCCTACAATGAGCAGTTCTTC
TRBV10-2,few,-,TRBJ2-2,CASTGDSGELFF,TGCGCCAGCACAGGGGATAGCGGGGAGCTGTTTTTT
TRBV7-9,-,-,TRBJ1-1,CASSLAAGRNTEAFF,TGTGCCAGCAGCTTAGCGGCAGGAAGGAACACTGAAGCTTTCTTT
TRBV4-3,-,TRBD2,TRBJ2-3,CASSQEFISAGGSTDTQYF,TGCGCCAGCAGCCAAGAATTTATTTCGGCGGGAGGGAGCACAGATACGCAGTATTTT
TRBV20-1,few,-,TRBJ1-6,CSARGELGERNSPLHF,TGCAGTGCTAGAGGGGAGCTAGGGGAAAGGAATTCACCCCTCCACTTT
TRBV7-9,-,-,TRBJ1-5,CASSIADPNQPQHF,TGTGCCAGCAGCATAGCTGATCCTAATCAGCCCCAGCATTTT
TRBV20-1,once,TRBD2,TRBJ2-7,CSAPVSGSYEQYF,TGCAGTGCCCCGGTAAGCGGGAGTTACGAGCAGTACTTC
TRBV20-1,-,TRBD2,TRBJ2-1,CSASDSGSYNEQFF,TGCAGTGCTAGTGATAGCGGGAGCTACAATGAGCAGTTCTTC
TRBV15,-,TRBD2,TRBJ2-3,CATSRGASGGPGSTDTQYF,TGTGCCACCAGCAGAGGTGCTAGCGGGGGGCCGGGAAGCACAGATACGCAGTATTTT
TRBV5-1,-,TRBD2,TRBJ2-1,CASSGLAPNNEQFF,TGCGCCAGCAGCGGACTAGCGCCCAACAATGAGCAGTTCTTC